This entry describes one T cell receptor beta chain. Its antigen is currently unknown. The protocol was immunoSEQ multiplex PCR, while the TCRdb copy is restricted to in-frame clones and leaves out a portion. The data show 120,000 to 150,000 clones, roughly 86% seen once. CDR3 length: 12 amino acids. The ends were cut back, 5 bases at V and 6 bases at J, with 9 bases in the middle. The germline V gene has CDR1 SGHRS and CDR2 YFSETQ. The data derive from a study of T cell responses to AZD1222 COVID-19 vaccine. General study points: Spike regions recognized by vaccine-associated CD4 TCRs spanned the protein, led by 160-218 and 743-854.

The chain joins TRBV5-1 to TRBJ2-1; D possibly corresponds to TRBD1 (5 bases). The clonotype originates from an adult who received the AZD1222 COVID-19 vaccine. Sequencing was performed on peripheral blood, taken 28 days after the second AZD1222 dose. In nucleotides, the CDR3 is TGCGCCAGCAGACATGACAGCAATGAGCAGTTCTTC. Amino acids: CASRHDSNEQFF.